This T cell receptor beta chain was obtained from a study of T cells in tumors after PD-1 blockade. Study-level information: During anti-PD-1 treatment, some patients continued daily vismodegib 150 mg.

Notes on the study in general: Clonal replacement, not reinvigoration, is suggested for expanded exhausted CD8+ clones after therapy.

The germline CDR1 and CDR2 sequences are SGHTA and FQGNSA. The CDR3 extends over 14 amino acids. Trimming cost V 8 bases and J 5 bases, with 18 bases left between them. This clone has a handful of counts. What it recognizes is unknown. Profiling relied on immunoSEQ multiplex PCR, and the TCRdb table lists in-frame clones only, not all of them. The top ten hold about 10% of the sample, which has 1,500 to 2,000 clones, roughly 73% seen once. The chain is built from TRBV7-2 and TRBJ1-2; D unresolved. The material sequenced was tumor tissue, taken after anti-PD-1 treatment. This TCR came from a human donor with basal cell carcinoma. CDR3 amino acids: CASGPPRSLYGYTF. CDR3 DNA sequence: TGTGCCAGCGGACCACCGAGAAGTTTATATGGCTACACCTTC.